A single sample gave rise to the 10 T cell receptor beta chains below, sequenced in a study of identical twins (dated by TCRdb to about 2016). Library preparation was by 5' RACE. The reads were generated on an Illumina HiSeq 2000. TCRdb reanalyzed the raw reads on its own, using fastp at Q25 for trimming and MiXCR for clone calling, and kept in-frame beta chains. Rows with one shared CDR3 protein collapse into an entry with the most common genes and DNA. This sample comprises hundreds of thousands of distinct CDR3 sequences, roughly 26% of them detected only once. Roughly 2.8% of the sample goes to the ten largest clones. This same sample was also part of a study on T cells expressing NK-cell markers.

Sequenced sample: CD4+ T cells sorted from blood. The origin of the receptors is a woman between 18 and 29 years old in good health.

This chain uses TRBV24-1 with TRBJ2-6, with D perhaps matching TRBD1 (6 bases). Germline lookup yields CDR1 KGHDR and CDR2 SFDVKD. V was clipped by 11 bases and J by 1 base, with 23 bases between them. This CDR3 region has 18 residues. DNA of the CDR3: TGTGCCAGCACGAAATTTGGAACAGGGATATCTGGGGCCAACGTCCTGACTTTC. Amino acid sequence: CASTKFGTGISGANVLTF.

This clonotype was counted only a few times. The rearrangement joins TRBV7-9 to TRBJ1-2; D not resolved. V was shortened by 4 bases and J by 4 bases, with 10 bases between the two germline ends. The CDR3 covers 13 residues. Germline lookup yields CDR1 SEHNR and CDR2 FQNEAQ (reference sequence). Written as DNA, the CDR3 is TGTGCCAGCAGCTCTGGACCCAGCTATGGCTACACCTTC. This encodes CASSSGPSYGYTF.

In its sample, this clonotype was seen a few times. This chain joins TRBV29-1 and TRBJ2-3; 13 bases match TRBD2. CDR1 and CDR2 from the germline V gene are SQVTM and ANQGSEA. With V trimmed by 0 bases and J by 3 bases, 12 bases remained unmatched. The CDR3 covers 19 residues. CDR3 sequence (DNA): TGCAGCGTTGAAGAGCGACTAGCGGGAGGTCCCCGTCAAACAGATACGCAGTATTTT. This gives the protein CSVEERLAGGPRQTDTQYF.

The J gene is TRBJ2-1, the V gene TRBV12-5; possible D gene TRBD2, 6 bases. This CDR3 has 14 amino acids. Trimming removed 8 bases at V and 0 bases at J, with 11 bases between. Germline lookup yields CDR1 LGHNT and CDR2 FRNRAP. CDR3 DNA sequence: TGTGCTAGTCTTTCCGGGAGCTCCTACAATGAGCAGTTCTTC. Its protein product is CASLSGSSYNEQFF.

V usage is TRBV7-2 and J usage is TRBJ2-7; 9 nucleotides align to TRBD2. CDR3 length: 16 residues. CDR1 and CDR2 (germline): SGHTA, FQGNSA. V lost 1 base and J lost 4; bases outside the gene matches: 8. DNA of the CDR3: TGTGCCAGCAGCTTAGAGGCTAGCGGGGCCGTTTACGAGCAGTACTTC. Protein product: CASSLEASGAVYEQYF.

This clonotype was observed a few times. This chain joins TRBV9 and TRBJ2-2; 8 bases align to TRBD1. V shed 6 bases and J 2 bases; nucleotides not matched to a gene: 6. The CDR3 is 15 residues long. CDR1 and CDR2 (germline): SGDLS, YYNGEE. The CDR3 nucleotides read TGTGCCAGCACGCGAGGACAGGGTAACACCGGGGAGCTGTTTTTT. This translates into CASTRGQGNTGELFF.

This clonotype was detected ten times or more. The rearrangement uses TRBV12-3 or TRBV12-4 and TRBJ2-3; D not certain. The ends were cut back, 4 bases at V and 5 bases at J, with 13 bases in the middle. The CDR3 contains 14 residues. CDR3 coding DNA: TGTGCCAGCAGTTCCCGAAAGCTTGGAGATACGCAGTATTTT. This sequence encodes CASSSRKLGDTQYF.

This sequence joins TRBV5-4 and TRBJ2-1; D is uncertain. Germline V gives CDR1 SGHNT, CDR2 YYREEE (reference sequence). The CDR3 is 13 amino acids. V was pared by 0 bases and J by 6 bases, with 7 bases between. CDR3 coding DNA: TGTGCCAGCAGCTTGGTCACTTCCAATGAGCAGTTCTTC. Amino acids: CASSLVTSNEQFF.

This clonotype was observed many times. The chain couples TRBV11-2 to TRBJ2-1; D ambiguous. Germline V gene lookup returns CDR1 SGHAT and CDR2 FQNNGV. The CDR3 is made up of 15 amino acids. V lost 5 bases and J lost 8, with 19 bases in between. The CDR3 region is CASSIHSGGTDEQFF. In DNA, the CDR3 is TGTGCCAGCAGCATCCATAGTGGTGGTACGGATGAGCAGTTCTTC.

This clonotype has just a few counts. The rearrangement links TRBV3-1 to TRBJ2-7, with 10 bases lining up with TRBD2. Trimming took 7 bases from V and 5 from J; bases not matched to a gene: 11. This CDR3 contains 15 residues. Germline assignment: CDR1 LGHDT and CDR2 YNNKEL (reference sequence). CDR3 region: CASTSLAGSSHEQYF. The CDR3 nucleotides are TGTGCCAGCACCTCACTAGCGGGATCCAGCCACGAGCAGTACTTC.